The clone carrying this T cell receptor beta chain was recorded at least ten times. This specimen comes from a study of T cells in Graves' hyperthyroidism and ophthalmopathy. The CDR3 runs to 16 residues. Per the germline V gene, CDR1 is LNHNV and CDR2 is YYDKDF (reference sequence). The V and J ends lost 0 bases and 5 bases, in that order; junction bases with no gene match: 6. Amplification yielded TCR beta CDR3 regions, with RNA transcripts as the source. TCR CDR3 underwent first-round RT-PCR with the HTBI primer set. One entry per CDR3 protein results from TCRdb running MiXCR on the multiplex PCR reads. The sample yields some 720,000 distinct CDR3 sequences, 15% to 20% seen once.

The source material was blood. The rearrangement uses TRBV15 and TRBJ2-5, with TRBD2 identical over 10 bases. The receptor was derived from a man aged 18 to 35 with Graves' hyperthyroidism. CDR3 sequence reads: CATSRDLAGVGETQYF. The CDR3 coding sequence is TGTGCCACCAGCAGAGATCTAGCGGGAGTTGGGGAGACCCAGTACTTC.